This record looks at one T cell receptor (beta chain) sequence and its context. This sample is part of a study of CD8 T cells in ankylosing spondylitis. TCRdb called the 5' RACE reads again in MiXCR, with one record for every CDR3 protein. The data show under 250,000 distinct CDR3 sequences, 32% seen once. CDR1 and CDR2 from the germline V gene are SGHTA and FQGNSA. V lost 1 base to trimming and J lost 10 bases, with 14 bases between them. This CDR3 spans 15 amino acids. This sequence originates from a male donor with ankylosing spondylitis or in good health (not recorded which). Sequenced input: blood, either unsorted or a sorted T cell fraction (not recorded which). The gene calls are TRBV7-2 and TRBJ1-6, with D unresolved. The CDR3 protein is CASSLGSDGRSPLHF. CDR3 sequence (DNA): TGTGCCAGCAGCTTAGGGTCCGACGGTAGATCACCCCTCCACTTT.